Listed below are T cell receptor beta chains from one sample, sequenced in a study of CD8 T cells in ankylosing spondylitis. TCRdb analysed the 5' RACE reads with MiXCR anew, one entry per CDR3 protein. This table holds hundreds of thousands of distinct CDR3 sequences, 15% to 20% found once. The sample comprised blood, either unsorted or a sorted T cell fraction (not recorded which). These receptors were taken from a male donor with ankylosing spondylitis. CDR3s include the opening cysteine and the closing phenylalanine or tryptophan. A D gene is named only where the DNA matches it firmly. Clone sizes are given selectively: once, few, many, or a class where the clone is expanded.

d_call,clone_size,v_call,j_call,cdr3_nt,cdr3_aa
NA,few,TRBV10-2,TRBJ2-2,TGCGCCAGCAGTGGAGGGTGGGAGGCCCGGGAGGAGCTGTTTTTT,CASSGGWEAREELFF
TRBD1,few,TRBV10-3,TRBJ2-7,TGTGCCATCAGTGAGGGACAGGGGACCGAGCAGTACTTC,CAISEGQGTEQYF
NA,few,TRBV7-9,TRBJ2-1,TGTGCCAGCAGCCAGGCCGGGACGGAATACAATGAGCAGTTCTTC,CASSQAGTEYNEQFF
TRBD2,NA,TRBV5-8,TRBJ2-1,TGTGCCAGCAGCTTGACGCGGGGGGGCTCCTACAATGAGCAGTTCTTC,CASSLTRGGSYNEQFF
TRBD2,NA,TRBV9,TRBJ2-7,TGTGCCAGCAGCGTAGTGGCGGGGGAAGGGTACGAGCAGTACTTC,CASSVVAGEGYEQYF
NA,NA,TRBV9,TRBJ1-1,TGTGCCAGCAGCGTCGCCTGGGCAGGTGAAGCTTTCTTT,CASSVAWAGEAFF
NA,many,TRBV29-1,TRBJ2-1,TGCAGCGTTTGGGGATTAGCGGCGACAGCGGATGAGCAGTTCTTC,CSVWGLAATADEQFF
TRBD2,few,TRBV19,TRBJ2-1,TGTGCCAGTAGTATTGAAGGCGGGAGGGCCTTCTACAATGAGCAGTTCTTC,CASSIEGGRAFYNEQFF
TRBD2,NA,TRBV9,TRBJ2-3,TGTGCCAGCAGCGGCGGACTAGCGGATACGCAGTATTTT,CASSGGLADTQYF
TRBD2,NA,TRBV15,TRBJ2-1,TGTGCCACCAGCGAGGGAGTAGCGGGAATGTTTGAGCAGTTCTTC,CATSEGVAGMFEQFF